Each of the 25 T cell receptor beta chains below was sequenced from the same sample in a study of T cells after yellow fever vaccination. TCRdb used MiXCR to reprocess the 5' RACE reads, holding one entry per CDR3 protein. The table includes some 670,000 distinct CDR3 sequences, roughly an eighth detected once. The source material was PBMCs, sampled on the day of the yellow fever booster vaccination. These receptor sequences come from a young man who received the YFV17D yellow fever vaccine.

This chain connects TRBV5-1 to TRBJ2-3, with D possibly TRBD2 on 6 matching bases. Germline loops: CDR1 SGHRS, CDR2 YFSETQ. V lost 2 bases and J lost 2, with 15 bases in between. The length of the CDR3 is 16 residues. CDR3 in amino acids: CASSLMDYPDTDTQYF. DNA of the CDR3: TGCGCCAGCAGCTTAATGGACTACCCGGACACAGATACGCAGTATTTT.

The V call is TRBV4-3, the J call TRBJ2-7; 8 positions match TRBD2. V was clipped by 0 bases and J by 6 bases; unmatched bases: 16. Germline V lookup: CDR1 LGHNA, CDR2 YSLEER. This CDR3 is built from 18 residues. The CDR3: CASSQEMGRAGVLSEQYF. CDR3 bases: TGCGCCAGCAGCCAAGAAATGGGGAGAGCGGGAGTTCTGAGCGAGCAGTACTTC.

The rearrangement links TRBV5-1 to TRBJ2-1; a weak D match, TRBD1 (6 bases). Trimming removed 6 bases at V and 7 bases at J, with 11 bases between. Per germline, CDR1 SGHRS and CDR2 YFSETQ. CDR3 length: 12 amino acids. The DNA of the CDR3 is TGCGCCAGCACCCTTCAGGGGAATGAGCAGTTCTTC. It specifies CASTLQGNEQFF.

V is TRBV12-3 or TRBV12-4 and J is TRBJ2-3; D uncertain. V shed 5 bases and J shed 6 bases, with 9 bases lying between them. The length of the CDR3 is 12 residues. CDR3 protein: CASSQTPDTQYF. In DNA form, the CDR3 reads TGTGCCAGCAGTCAGACACCTGATACGCAGTATTTT.

This clonotype was found a few times. The rearrangement links TRBV11-2 to TRBJ1-1; D gene unclear. This CDR3 is 18 amino acids long. CDR1 is SGHAT and CDR2 is FQNNGV in the germline V gene. V was shortened by 5 bases and J by 0 bases, with 22 bases between the two germline ends. In DNA form, the CDR3 reads TGTGCCAGCAGCCAACCCCCACCCCGCCGGGTCCTGAACACTGAAGCTTTCTTT. Amino acids: CASSQPPPRRVLNTEAFF.

At least ten counts were recorded for this clonotype. The chain has TRBV20-1 and TRBJ2-1, with a tentative D call TRBD2 (6 bases). Germline loops: CDR1 DFQATT, CDR2 SNEGSKA (reference sequence). The CDR3 is made up of 15 amino acids. V was pared by 3 bases and J by 7 bases, with 19 bases between. The CDR3 nucleotides read TGCAGTGCTAGGTTCCCGACTAGAGGTTCAAATGAGCAGTTCTTC. Translating gives CSARFPTRGSNEQFF.

The gene calls are TRBV6-1 and TRBJ2-5, with 14 bases matching TRBD2. The CDR3 totals 16 residues. Germline V gene sequence: CDR1 MNHNS, CDR2 SASEGT. After removal of 5 bases from V and 3 bases from J, the junction contained 5 bases not matched to a gene. CDR3 nucleotides: TGTGCCAGCAGTAAGGGACTAGCGGGAGCTAAAGAGACCCAGTACTTC. This translates into CASSKGLAGAKETQYF.

This clonotype was picked up a small number of times. The chain is built from TRBV5-4 and TRBJ2-5; weak D call: TRBD1 (7 bases). V lost 4 bases, J lost 2 bases, and 15 bases lay in between. Germline CDR1 is SGHNT and CDR2 is YYREEE (reference sequence). The CDR3 has 15 amino acids. The CDR3 DNA sequence: TGTGCCAGCAGCGGCGGGACAGACACACAAGAGACCCAGTACTTC. This translates into CASSGGTDTQETQYF. Combining the CDR3 with reference TRBV5-4 and TRBJ2-5 gives the whole variable domain ETGVTQSPTHLIKTRGQQVTLRCSSQSGHNTVSWYQQALGQGPQFIFQYYREEENGRGNFPPRFSGLQFPNYSSELNVNALELDDSALYLCASSGGTDTQETQYFGPGTRLLVL.

The gene calls are TRBV12-3 or TRBV12-4 and TRBJ2-5; weak D call: TRBD1 (5 bases). The V end lost 2 bases, the J end lost 1 base, and 14 bases lay between the germline ends. This CDR3 comprises 16 residues. The CDR3 reads CASSLSGAGTQETQYF. The CDR3 DNA reads as TGTGCCAGCAGTTTAAGTGGGGCAGGTACCCAAGAGACCCAGTACTTC.

This clonotype has just a few counts. The V call is TRBV20-1, the J call TRBJ2-3; D is possibly TRBD1 (6 bases). CDR3 length equals 16 residues. The V and J ends lost 2 bases and 2 bases respectively, with 17 bases between them. From germline, CDR1 is DFQATT and CDR2 SNEGSKA (reference sequence). The CDR3 bases are TGCAGTGCTAGATCCTCGGGACACATCCCCACAGATACGCAGTATTTT. Protein: CSARSSGHIPTDTQYF.

The gene calls are TRBV5-1 and TRBJ2-5, with unresolved D. CDR1 is SGHRS, CDR2 YFSETQ, per germline. Trimming removed 6 bases from V and 2 bases from J, with 14 bases in between. The CDR3 totals 14 residues. The CDR3 sequence is CASTLPSPQETQYF. CDR3 nucleotide sequence: TGCGCCAGCACCCTTCCGTCCCCGCAAGAGACCCAGTACTTC. Looking up the rest from reference TRBV5-1 and TRBJ2-5 gives the full variable domain: KAGVTQTPRYLIKTRGQQVTLSCSPISGHRSVSWYQQTPGQGLQFLFEYFSETQRNKGNFPGRFSGRQFSNSRSEMNVSTLELGDSALYLCASTLPSPQETQYFGPGTRLLVL.

V gene TRBV6-5 combines with J gene TRBJ2-2, with D hard to call. Trimming left V 4 bases short and J 5 bases short, with 14 bases between. The CDR3 runs 15 residues. Germline loops: CDR1 MNHEY, CDR2 SVGAGI. The CDR3 bases are TGTGCCAGCAGTTCTCTCCTGCACGGTACCGGGGAGCTGTTTTTT. As protein: CASSSLLHGTGELFF.

The gene calls are TRBV6-2 or TRBV6-3 and TRBJ2-4; the D gene is possibly TRBD1 (6 bases). V dropped 7 bases and J dropped 3 bases, with 19 bases sitting between them. Germline V gene sequence: CDR1 MNHEY, CDR2 SVGEGT. The CDR3 is 16 residues long. This chain's CDR3 is CASTPGGTGNKNIQYF. The DNA for the CDR3 is TGTGCCAGCACCCCCGGAGGAACAGGGAACAAAAACATTCAGTACTTC.

Only a few counts were recorded for this clonotype. V gene TRBV15 combines with J gene TRBJ1-4; TRBD1 is a possible D gene (5 bases). With 5 bases removed from V and 14 bases from J, the gap between germline ends came to 12 bases. The V gene's germline CDR1 is LNHNV and CDR2 YYDKDF (reference sequence). The CDR3 spans 11 residues. The CDR3 sequence is CATSGALSLFF. The DNA of the CDR3 is TGTGCCACCAGCGGGGCCCTTTCGCTGTTTTTT. Full variable domain (remainder filled in from reference TRBV15 and TRBJ1-4): DAMVIQNPRYQVTQFGKPVTLSCSQTLNHNVMYWYQQKSSQAPKLLFHYYDKDFNNEADTPDNFQSRRPNTSFCFLDIRSPGLGDTAMYLCATSGALSLFFGSGTQLSVL.

The J gene is TRBJ2-1, the V gene TRBV5-8, with 7 bases matching TRBD1. The length of the CDR3 is 16 residues. The V and J ends lost 10 bases and 2 bases, in that order; junction bases with no gene match: 15. Germline values: CDR1 SGHTS, CDR2 YDEGEE. The CDR3 DNA reads as TGTGCCGGGGATGGCAAGGGGGCCATGACCTACAATGAGCAGTTCTTC. This translates into CAGDGKGAMTYNEQFF.

The rearrangement uses TRBV2 and TRBJ1-5; no firm D call. CDR3 length: 14 residues. Germline CDR1 SNHLY, CDR2 FYNNEI. V was cut by 7 bases and J by 0 bases, with 10 bases left in between. CDR3 in DNA: TGTGCCAGCATGGTACAGTATAGCAATCAGCCCCAGCATTTT. Translation: CASMVQYSNQPQHF.

This clonotype was seen ten or more times. The rearrangement links TRBV15 to TRBJ1-1; D is unresolved. The V gene lost 0 bases and the J gene lost 0 bases, with 2 bases spanning the gap. This CDR3 comprises 13 residues. The germline gives CDR1 LNHNV, CDR2 YYDKDF (reference sequence). CDR3 nucleotides: TGTGCCACCAGCAGAGATTTGAACACTGAAGCTTTCTTT. This encodes CATSRDLNTEAFF.

The CDR3 region has the DNA TGTGCCAGCGGGTCCGGGACAGGGTACGAGCAGTACTTC. Translation: CASGSGTGYEQYF. The chain joins TRBV27 to TRBJ2-7; 9 positions agree with TRBD1. With 8 bases clipped from V and 4 bases from J, the junction kept 6 bases outside the gene matches. Germline CDR1 is MNHEY and CDR2 is SMNVEV (reference sequence). The CDR3 is 13 amino acids.

V usage is TRBV5-4 and J usage is TRBJ2-3, with unresolved D. The CDR3 length is 14 residues. Trimming cost V 4 bases and J 0 bases, with 9 bases left between them. Germline loops: CDR1 SGHNT, CDR2 YYREEE (reference sequence). CDR3 protein: CASSRSTSTDTQYF. In DNA, the CDR3 is TGTGCCAGCAGCCGGTCCACTAGCACAGATACGCAGTATTTT.

The chain joins TRBV20-1 to TRBJ2-1; D gene ambiguous. V lost 6 bases and J lost 9, with 24 bases in between. This CDR3 is built from 15 residues. Germline V CDR1 and CDR2: DFQATT, SNEGSKA (reference sequence). This CDR3 is CSAIKGAPGSREQFF. The CDR3 DNA is TGCAGTGCCATCAAAGGAGCACCGGGCTCGCGTGAGCAGTTCTTC.

The sample holds a few counts of this clonotype. The chain has TRBV5-1 and TRBJ2-5; D ambiguous. The CDR3 loop spans 15 amino acids. Germline V gives CDR1 SGHRS, CDR2 YFSETQ. The V gene lost 0 bases and the J gene lost 1 base, with 10 bases spanning the gap. Here the CDR3 reads CASSLGVTSQETQYF. Written as DNA, the CDR3 is TGCGCCAGCAGCTTGGGGGTTACATCCCAAGAGACCCAGTACTTC.

With regard to this clonotype: An end of the junction does not agree with germline; a read error may underlie this. The chain has TRBV7-7 and TRBJ2-2; the D gene is possibly TRBD1 (5 bases). Germline lookup yields CDR1 SSHAT and CDR2 FNYEAQ (reference sequence). The CDR3 runs 18 residues. CDR3 protein: CASSRTRWQGPYTGELFF. The CDR3 region has the DNA TGTGCTAGCAGCCGGACCAGATGGCAGGGTCCCTACACCGGGGAGCTGTTTTTT.

This clonotype is a singleton in its sample. This chain links TRBV28 with TRBJ2-1; maybe TRBD2 (7 bases). V lost 6 bases and J 7 bases, leaving 19 bases between the germline ends. Germline V lookup: CDR1 MDHEN, CDR2 SYDVKM. The CDR3 is 15 residues long. Here the CDR3 DNA reads TGTGCCAGCAGGGGGGGGGGCCTTACCGGGAATGAGCAGTTCTTC. Encoded protein: CASRGGGLTGNEQFF.

This chain joins TRBV6-2 or TRBV6-3 and TRBJ1-5; D may be TRBD1 (5 bases). This CDR3 contains 16 residues. Germline values: CDR1 MNHEY, CDR2 SVGEGT. Trimming pared 5 bases from V and 5 bases from J, leaving 19 bases between. CDR3 bases: TGTGCCAGCAGTACAAGACCGGGACGGTCGGATCAGCCCCAGCATTTT. It translates to CASSTRPGRSDQPQHF.

This clonotype showed up just a few times. J is TRBJ2-5 and V is TRBV9; D is possibly TRBD2 (6 bases). Trimming took 4 bases from V and 4 from J, leaving 14 bases between them. The CDR3 runs 14 residues. Germline V gives CDR1 SGDLS, CDR2 YYNGEE. For the CDR3, the DNA is TGTGCCAGCAGCCATCTAGGAGGGGTAGAGACCCAGTACTTC. As protein: CASSHLGGVETQYF.